This T cell receptor beta chain was profiled in a study of T cells in tuberculosis. Study-wide results and limits: The TCR-beta difference was not significant; alpha differences partly reflected length.

Assay used: immunoSEQ multiplex PCR; TCRdb lists only in-frame clones, some missing. Altogether over 35,000 clones are present, 95% being singletons, with the ten largest covering around 3.5%. Details on this clone: Its matching antigen is unknown.

Latent tuberculosis screening used tuberculin skin test and IGRA at entry. This CDR3 is 20 amino acids long. V dropped 0 bases and J dropped 7; count of bases not matched to a gene: 17. Germline V gene sequence: CDR1 SGDLS, CDR2 YYNGEE. The sequenced material came from PBMCs. The clonotype was recovered from a donor aged 10-35 years with latent tuberculosis or without tuberculosis infection. This chain connects TRBV9 to TRBJ2-3, with 13 bases lining up with TRBD2. The CDR3 reads CASSVGGLAGLGIGTNTQYF. CDR3 nucleotides: TGTGCCAGCAGCGTAGGGGGACTAGCGGGACTGGGGATCGGCACGAATACGCAGTATTTT.